The 23 T cell receptor beta chains below come from one sample, sequenced in a study of T cells in Graves' hyperthyroidism and ophthalmopathy. TCR beta CDR3 region amplification was performed from RNA transcripts. Carried out on the TCR CDR3, a first-round RT-PCR used the HTBI primer set. TCRdb analysed the multiplex PCR reads with MiXCR anew, one entry per CDR3 protein. The sample carries 620,000 or so distinct CDR3 sequences, approximately 15% recorded once. Sequenced: blood. These receptors came from a woman aged 45-65 years with Graves' ophthalmopathy.

Remarks on this clonotype: A much bigger clone sits one base away, suggesting this may be a read error. The chain employs TRBV7-9 and TRBJ2-7, with D unclear. Trimming took 1 base from V and 3 from J, leaving 13 bases between them. Germline V gene lookup returns CDR1 SEHNR and CDR2 FQNEAQ (reference sequence). The CDR3 extends over 15 amino acids. The CDR3 loop reads CASSLVGVVIYEQYF. In DNA form, the CDR3 reads TGTGCCAGCAGCTTAGTGGGCGTAGTGATCTACGAGCAGTACTTC.

This clonotype was seen at least ten times. This chain joins TRBV12-3 or TRBV12-4 and TRBJ2-5; possible D gene TRBD2, 6 bases. The CDR3 extends over 15 amino acids. Trimming removed 4 bases from V and 2 bases from J, with 14 bases in between. The CDR3 spells CASSWVRGLQETQYF. In nucleotides, the CDR3 is TGTGCCAGCAGTTGGGTCCGGGGGTTACAAGAGACCCAGTACTTC.

This clonotype was seen repeatedly, ten times or more. The chain employs TRBV28 and TRBJ2-5; no definite D call. Germline V gives CDR1 MDHEN, CDR2 SYDVKM. The CDR3 is made up of 14 amino acids. The V gene lost 1 base and the J gene lost 1 base, with 7 bases spanning the gap. The CDR3 reads CASSLLRSQETQYF. DNA for the CDR3: TGTGCCAGCAGTTTATTACGCAGCCAAGAGACCCAGTACTTC.

The chain joins TRBV6-2 or TRBV6-3 to TRBJ2-7; D not certain. The V end was cut by 0 bases, the J end by 6 bases, with 9 bases between. The CDR3 is made up of 13 amino acids. Germline loops: CDR1 MNHEY, CDR2 SVGEGT. CDR3 in amino acids: CASSYSDLLEQYF. CDR3 nucleotides: TGTGCCAGCAGTTACTCGGATCTCCTCGAGCAGTACTTC.

In its sample, this clonotype was seen many times. The rearrangement uses TRBV5-6 and TRBJ2-3, with D tentatively TRBD2 (6 bases). Germline V gene sequence: CDR1 SGHDT, CDR2 YYEEEE. This CDR3 has 14 amino acids. V was pared by 0 bases and J by 9 bases, with 14 bases between. The CDR3 DNA reads TGTGCCAGCAGCTTGGGGGCTAGCGTTCGAACGCAGTATTTT. This sequence encodes CASSLGASVRTQYF.

This clonotype was seen many times. This chain connects TRBV20-1 to TRBJ2-1; 14 nucleotides match TRBD2. The germline gives CDR1 DFQATT, CDR2 SNEGSKA (reference sequence). The CDR3 has 20 residues. V was clipped by 0 bases and J by 1 base; unmatched bases: 11. CDR3 sequence (DNA): TGCAGTGCTAGAGACCGAACCAGGACTAGCGGGAGGCGATCCTACAATGAGCAGTTCTTC. Its protein is CSARDRTRTSGRRSYNEQFF.

The chain joins TRBV7-9 to TRBJ2-3; 8 bases align to TRBD1. Germline lookup yields CDR1 SEHNR and CDR2 FQNEAQ (reference sequence). CDR3 size: 16 residues. With V trimmed by 1 base and J by 5 bases, 8 bases remained unmatched. CDR3: CASSLDGRGRGDTQYF. The CDR3, as DNA: TGTGCCAGCAGCTTAGACGGCAGGGGGCGTGGAGATACGCAGTATTTT.

The chain uses TRBV4-3 and TRBJ1-5, with a possible D match to TRBD1 (6 bases). This CDR3 has 15 residues. Germline-derived CDR1 and CDR2 are LGHNA and YSLEER. Trimming pared 0 bases from V and 9 bases from J, leaving 15 bases between. For the CDR3, the DNA is TGCGCCAGCAGCCAAGAACTTAACGGGGGGGCGCCCCAGCATTTT. Translation gives CASSQELNGGAPQHF.

This clonotype was found many times. This sequence joins TRBV6-2 or TRBV6-3 and TRBJ2-1; 9 nucleotides line up with TRBD1. Trimming took 8 bases from V and 6 from J; bases not matched to a gene: 8. CDR3 length equals 14 residues. Per germline, CDR1 MNHEY and CDR2 SVGEGT. The CDR3 DNA sequence: TGTGCCAGCTTTCCGGGACAGGGTCCCAATGAGCAGTTCTTC. Amino acid sequence: CASFPGQGPNEQFF.

The V call is TRBV6-2 or TRBV6-3, the J call TRBJ2-3, with 7 bases identical to TRBD2. V lost 8 bases, J lost 5 bases, and 16 bases stayed unmatched. This CDR3 spans 16 amino acids. Looked up from germline, CDR1 is MNHEY and CDR2 is SVGEGT. The CDR3 is CASAPLSGHQGDTQYF. DNA for the CDR3: TGTGCCAGCGCTCCCCTTAGCGGGCATCAGGGAGATACGCAGTATTTT.

A remark on this clonotype: A read error may explain this, as a much larger clone is one base away. The chain carries TRBV28 and TRBJ2-3, with 11 nucleotides matching TRBD1. The J call is uncertain, as TRBJ1-5 better fits the DNA end. Germline V CDR1 and CDR2: MDHEN, SYDVKM. The CDR3 loop spans 15 amino acids. The CDR3 sequence: CASSFRTGGTDTQHF. CDR3 DNA sequence: TGTGCCAGCAGTTTCAGGACAGGGGGCACAGATACGCAGCATTTT.

A note on this clonotype: One end of the junction is discordant with germline, which a read error may explain. The CDR3 protein is CANSYAGLAGIDEQFF. The DNA of the CDR3 is TGTGCCAACAGTTACGCGGGACTAGCGGGAATCGATGAGCAGTTCTTC. This chain uses TRBV6-5 with TRBJ2-1; 13 bases align to TRBD2. Germline CDR1 reads MNHEY; CDR2 reads SVGAGI. The CDR3 totals 16 residues.

This clonotype was found many times. The CDR3 nucleotides read TGCAGTGCTAGAGGCGGAGGGATCAGTGGGCAGTACTTC. It encodes CSARGGGISGQYF. The chain combines TRBV20-1 with TRBJ2-7; TRBD2 is a possible D gene (6 bases). V lost 1 base and J lost 9, with 16 bases in between. Per germline, CDR1 DFQATT and CDR2 SNEGSKA (reference sequence). The CDR3 runs 13 residues.

V and J are TRBV27 and TRBJ1-6, with unresolved D. The CDR3 has 15 residues. Per the germline V gene, CDR1 is MNHEY and CDR2 is SMNVEV (reference sequence). The V end lost 0 bases, the J end lost 9 bases, and 12 bases lay between the germline ends. In DNA, the CDR3 is TGTGCCAGCAGTTTATCAAGTGCTTCTGGTTCACCCCTCCACTTT. Protein: CASSLSSASGSPLHF.

This chain links TRBV28 with TRBJ2-5; tentative D call: TRBD2 (6 bases). V shed 3 bases and J shed 1 base, with 15 bases lying between them. There are 16 residues in the CDR3. Germline assignment: CDR1 MDHEN and CDR2 SYDVKM. CDR3 sequence (DNA): TGTGCCAGCAGTTTTAAGAGGGAGGCCCTCCAAGAGACCCAGTACTTC. It codes for CASSFKREALQETQYF.

This clonotype has more than one count but fewer than ten. The rearrangement joins TRBV4-3 to TRBJ1-6, with D unclear. The V gene lost 4 bases and the J gene lost 9 bases, with 16 bases spanning the gap. The CDR3 runs to 15 residues. CDR1 is LGHNA and CDR2 is YSLEER in the germline V gene. The CDR3 nucleotides read TGCGCCAGCAGCCCAGGTTGGGGAGTTGGTTCACCCCTCCACTTT. It translates to CASSPGWGVGSPLHF.

The rearrangement joins TRBV12-3 or TRBV12-4 to TRBJ2-1; D is ambiguous. With 7 bases removed from V and 6 bases from J, the gap between germline ends came to 13 bases. The CDR3 is 13 residues long. The CDR3 loop is CASTPGTGNEQFF. The CDR3 DNA follows: TGTGCCAGCACCCCAGGCACTGGCAATGAGCAGTTCTTC.

This chain joins TRBV25-1 and TRBJ2-7, with D possibly matching TRBD1 (5 bases). Per germline, CDR1 MGHDK and CDR2 SYGVNS. This CDR3 region has 12 residues. V was cut by 6 bases and J by 6 bases, with 12 bases left in between. The CDR3 DNA sequence: TGTGCCAGCAGGAGGACACCATCCGAGCAGTACTTC. Translated, it gives CASRRTPSEQYF.

This clonotype was counted between two and nine times. This sequence joins TRBV6-2 or TRBV6-3 and TRBJ2-7; D possibly corresponds to TRBD2 (6 bases). The CDR3 is 15 residues long. Germline lookup yields CDR1 MNHEY and CDR2 SVGEGT. With 5 bases removed from V and 1 base from J, the gap between germline ends came to 15 bases. The CDR3 is CASSRPGDLSYEQYF. As DNA, the CDR3 is TGTGCCAGCAGTCGTCCGGGAGACCTATCCTACGAGCAGTACTTC.

There are many counts of this clonotype. V usage is TRBV7-9 and J usage is TRBJ2-7, with 9 bases aligning to TRBD2. The CDR3 runs 14 residues. The germline CDR1 and CDR2 sequences are SEHNR and FQNEAQ (reference sequence). J gave up 4 bases and V 5 bases, and 6 bases lay outside the gene matches. CDR3 sequence: CASSPLAGVYEQYF. CDR3 sequence (DNA): TGTGCCAGCAGCCCCTTAGCGGGAGTGTACGAGCAGTACTTC.

The chain couples TRBV3-1 to TRBJ2-2; possible D gene TRBD2, 5 bases. The CDR3 loop spans 14 amino acids. The germline V gene encodes CDR1 LGHDT and CDR2 YNNKEL (reference sequence). Trimming cost V 5 bases and J 4 bases, with 11 bases left between them. CDR3 DNA: TGTGCCAGCAGCGAGAGGGCTTTCACCGGGGAGCTGTTTTTT. Translation: CASSERAFTGELFF.

This clonotype was counted many times. The chain recombines TRBV20-1 with TRBJ2-3; D remains ambiguous. V was clipped by 1 base and J by 2 bases, with 10 bases between them. The CDR3 contains 14 residues. Germline CDR1 and CDR2: DFQATT and SNEGSKA (reference sequence). The CDR3 DNA is TGCAGTGCTAGAGGGCTCGAGATCACAGATACGCAGTATTTT. As protein: CSARGLEITDTQYF.

This clonotype showed up many times. The chain combines TRBV20-1 with TRBJ2-7; 9 bases are shared with TRBD1. Trimming at V came to 1 base and at J to 2 bases, leaving 6 bases not matched to a gene. CDR3 length equals 15 residues. CDR1 is DFQATT, CDR2 SNEGSKA, per germline (reference sequence). The CDR3 sequence is CSARGDRASTYEQYF. In nucleotides, the CDR3 is TGCAGTGCTAGAGGGGACAGGGCATCTACCTACGAGCAGTACTTC.